This record covers a single T cell receptor beta chain. Its specificity is unknown. The data originate from a study of monozygotic twins with inflammatory bowel disease. Study results and limitations: Whereas healthy co-twins had higher TCRbeta diversity (inverse Simpson), IBD patients had lower diversity.

This CDR3 has 14 amino acids. The germline V gene encodes CDR1 SEHNR and CDR2 FQNEAQ (reference sequence). TCRdb reprocessed the 5' RACE reads, with one entry per CDR3 protein and no DNA. There are around 410,000 distinct CDR3 sequences in the sample, with 2% to 2.5% held by the top ten. The rearrangement links TRBV7-9 to TRBJ2-7; TCRdb proposes TRBD1, but this gene call is untestable without DNA. This TCR was recovered from a human donor with ulcerative colitis or Crohn's disease, or a healthy co-twin of an affected twin (not recorded which). Sequences were obtained from blood. The CDR3 reads CASSLGDGWYEQYF.